The sample holds many counts of the clone carrying this T cell receptor beta chain. Antigen unknown. Per the germline V gene, CDR1 is LGHDT and CDR2 is YNNKEL (reference sequence). The V and J ends lost 3 bases and 9 bases respectively, with 9 bases between them. The CDR3 spans 13 residues. Original analysis: Construction of a distant-metastasis classifier for papillary thyroid cancer relied on CDR3 differences across clinicopathological groups. MiXCR re-clonotyped the PCR reads for TCRdb. The V and J calls reflect TCRdb's pipeline rather than the authors' work. The sample includes about 35,000 clones, around a fifth seen only once; the top ten take roughly 18%. The data are from a study of metastatic and nonmetastatic thyroid tumors. The overall study: It was across blood and tumor or nodule tissue from malignant and benign thyroid patients that repertoires were compared.

Study observations and caveats: Within blood and tumor, benign nodules reportedly had significantly lower TCR beta diversity than malignant thyroid tumors did.

No treatment of any kind had been given to any patient before thyroid surgery. The rearrangement uses TRBV3-1 and TRBJ1-6; D remains unclear. Sequenced material: blood. The TCR was taken from a female donor with papillary thyroid cancer or a benign thyroid nodule (not recorded which). Some clones in this sample may be carry-over from other donors' samples. The CDR3 is CASSQRGVSPLHF. The CDR3 DNA sequence: TGTGCCAGCAGCCAGCGAGGCGTTTCACCCCTCCACTTT.